These 30 T cell receptor beta chains were all obtained from the same sample, sequenced in a study of vaccination and CD4 T cells after COVID-19. With the Oncomine TCR Beta short-read assay, DNA from cultured CD4+ T cells was sequenced. TCRdb redid the calling of the PCR reads with MiXCR, one entry per CDR3 protein. Of about 10,000 distinct CDR3 sequences in the sample, 65% to 80% were seen once. These receptors' targets are unknown. Treatment meaning: roughly 10-day PBMC culture with coronavirus spike peptide pools or control peptides (ViraFEST assay). What was sequenced was CD4+ T cells from blood, cultured in vitro. The receptors here all came from a human donor who had recovered from COVID-19.

This clonotype was seen just once. V usage is TRBV4-3 and J usage is TRBJ2-2; the D call may be TRBD1 or TRBD2 (5 bases each). In germline, CDR1 is LGHNA, CDR2 YSLEER. The V and J ends lost 8 bases and 3 bases respectively, with 7 bases between them. The CDR3 consists of 12 residues. The CDR3: CASGGHTGELFF. CDR3 coding DNA: TGCGCCAGCGGGGGTCACACCGGGGAGCTGTTTTTT.

The chain is built from TRBV25-1 and TRBJ1-2, with D possibly being TRBD1 (6 bases). The CDR3 runs 16 residues. The ends were cut back, 2 bases at V and 0 bases at J, with 13 bases in the middle. In germline, CDR1 is MGHDK, CDR2 SYGVNS. The CDR3 spells CASSEGGLSSNYGYTF. CDR3 DNA: TGTGCCAGCAGTGAAGGGGGCCTATCTTCTAACTATGGCTACACCTTC.

This sequence joins TRBV6-1 and TRBJ2-1; 9 bases line up with TRBD2. After removal of 2 bases from V and 2 bases from J, the junction contained 1 base not matched to a gene. Germline loops: CDR1 MNHNS, CDR2 SASEGT. The CDR3 covers 15 residues. The CDR3 DNA reads as TGTGCCAGCAGTGAAATAGCGGGAGCCTACAATGAGCAGTTCTTC. This sequence encodes CASSEIAGAYNEQFF.

The chain has TRBV20-1 and TRBJ1-1; the D is unclear. Deletions cut 6 bases from V and 7 bases from J, with 12 bases between. CDR3 length equals 11 residues. Germline loops: CDR1 DFQATT, CDR2 SNEGSKA (reference sequence). CDR3 residues: CSARLLVEAFF. Written as DNA, the CDR3 is TGCAGTGCCAGATTATTAGTTGAAGCTTTCTTT.

The gene calls are TRBV7-2 and TRBJ2-1, with D perhaps matching TRBD2 (6 bases). With 5 bases removed from V and 9 bases from J, the gap between germline ends came to 20 bases. The CDR3 loop spans 15 amino acids. The germline gives CDR1 SGHTA, CDR2 FQGNSA. CDR3 protein: CASSPRISGSGEQFF. CDR3 DNA sequence: TGTGCCAGCAGCCCCAGAATCAGCGGGTCTGGTGAGCAGTTCTTC.

The rearrangement links TRBV7-2 to TRBJ2-7; 10 nucleotides match TRBD2. The CDR3 has 15 amino acids. From germline, CDR1 is SGHTA and CDR2 FQGNSA. With V trimmed by 7 bases and J by 4 bases, 10 bases remained unmatched. For the CDR3, the DNA is TGTGCCAGCACCATCACAGCGGGAGGGCCATACGAGCAGTACTTC. As protein: CASTITAGGPYEQYF.

By share, this clonotype counts as medium-sized. V gene TRBV20-1 combines with J gene TRBJ1-5; TRBD1 might be the D (5 bases). The germline V and J ends were trimmed by 0 bases and 4 bases, with 10 bases remaining between them. Germline assignment: CDR1 DFQATT and CDR2 SNEGSKA (reference sequence). This CDR3 region has 14 residues. DNA of the CDR3: TGCAGTGCTAGAGATTTCAGGGAAAATCAGCCCCAGCATTTT. Protein: CSARDFRENQPQHF.

The chain uses TRBV28 and TRBJ1-5; 7 bases line up with TRBD1. V lost 7 bases and J lost 2; bases outside the gene matches: 8. Germline CDR1 is MDHEN and CDR2 is SYDVKM. This CDR3 spans 15 amino acids. The CDR3 spells CASIWDSRRNQPQHF. The CDR3 bases are TGTGCCAGCATCTGGGACAGTCGTCGCAATCAGCCCCAGCATTTT.

The V and J genes are TRBV28 and TRBJ1-1; D gene ambiguous. Trimming left V 5 bases short and J 2 bases short, with 21 bases between. CDR1 MDHEN and CDR2 SYDVKM come from the germline V gene. This CDR3 is 17 amino acids long. Here the CDR3 reads CASSSLFAARKNTEAFF. The CDR3 region has the DNA TGTGCCAGCAGTAGTTTGTTCGCGGCACGGAAAAACACTGAAGCTTTCTTT.

The V gene is TRBV20-1, the J gene TRBJ1-5, with D perhaps TRBD1 (5 bases). This CDR3 contains 14 residues. Trimming stripped 4 bases from V and 5 bases from J, with 15 bases between. Germline V lookup: CDR1 DFQATT, CDR2 SNEGSKA (reference sequence). CDR3 DNA sequence: TGCAGTGCTATTCGGGGGACCGGGGATCAGCCCCAGCATTTT. Translating gives CSAIRGTGDQPQHF.

V usage is TRBV19 and J usage is TRBJ1-2; maybe TRBD1 (6 bases). The CDR3 has 14 amino acids. In germline, CDR1 is LNHDA, CDR2 SQIVND (reference sequence). The V end lost 4 bases, the J end lost 2 bases, and 11 bases lay between the germline ends. This CDR3 is CASSTMDSNYGYTF. The DNA of the CDR3 is TGTGCCAGTAGTACCATGGACAGCAACTATGGCTACACCTTC.

V and J are TRBV12-3 or TRBV12-4 and TRBJ1-6; weak D call: TRBD1 (5 bases). The V end was cut by 0 bases, the J end by 3 bases, with 12 bases between. This CDR3 spans 17 amino acids. The CDR3 protein is CASSLAGRGGYNSPLHF. The CDR3 nucleotides are TGTGCCAGCAGTTTAGCGGGGAGGGGCGGCTATAATTCACCCCTCCACTTT.

The chain has TRBV7-2 and TRBJ2-2; TRBD2 matches 7 bases. The germline V gene encodes CDR1 SGHTA and CDR2 FQGNSA. V lost 7 bases and J lost 4; bases outside the gene matches: 12. CDR3 length equals 16 residues. The CDR3 bases are TGTGCCAGCACCCTTTATGCGGGAGCTATCACCGGGGAGCTGTTTTTT. It yields the protein CASTLYAGAITGELFF.

The chain carries TRBV12-3 or TRBV12-4 and TRBJ2-1; 9 nucleotides line up with TRBD1. With V trimmed by 5 bases and J by 4 bases, 6 bases remained unmatched. The CDR3 runs to 15 residues. CDR3 loop: CASSPGQGKYNEQFF. As DNA, the CDR3 is TGTGCCAGCAGTCCCGGACAGGGGAAATACAATGAGCAGTTCTTC.

DNA of the CDR3: TGCAGTGCGATGACTAGCGCCAACACAGATACGCAGTATTTT. Its protein is CSAMTSANTDTQYF. This rearrangement joins TRBV20-1 to TRBJ2-3; TRBD2 matches 8 bases. CDR3 length equals 14 residues. The germline V gene encodes CDR1 DFQATT and CDR2 SNEGSKA (reference sequence). J gave up 2 bases and V 6 bases, and 7 bases lay outside the gene matches.

This clonotype was seen just once. The V call is TRBV7-2, the J call TRBJ2-5; D is perhaps TRBD1 (6 bases). The V and J ends lost 5 bases and 4 bases respectively, with 17 bases between them. This CDR3 spans 15 amino acids. The germline V gene has CDR1 SGHTA and CDR2 FQGNSA. CDR3 coding DNA: TGTGCCAGCAGCCGAGGGGGTCTATCGGGAGAGACCCAGTACTTC. It yields the protein CASSRGGLSGETQYF.

The chain uses TRBV7-2 and TRBJ2-3; D possibly uses TRBD1 or TRBD2 (6 bases each). With 5 bases removed from V and 4 bases from J, the gap between germline ends came to 28 bases. This CDR3 has 19 residues. Germline CDR1 is SGHTA and CDR2 is FQGNSA. Here the CDR3 DNA reads TGTGCCAGCAGCCGTTCACGGTCGGGGGCTGATCCAAGCGCAGATACGCAGTATTTT. Translating gives CASSRSRSGADPSADTQYF.

The chain is built from TRBV6-1 and TRBJ1-2; 8 positions agree with TRBD1. V lost 5 bases and J lost 0; bases outside the gene matches: 5. CDR1 MNHNS and CDR2 SASEGT come from the germline V gene. The CDR3 extends over 15 amino acids. In nucleotides, the CDR3 is TGTGCCAGCAGTAACCCGGGACAGGCTAACTATGGCTACACCTTC. Protein sequence: CASSNPGQANYGYTF.

This clonotype occurred once. The chain couples TRBV6-2 or TRBV6-3 to TRBJ1-6; a weak D match, TRBD1 (5 bases). The CDR3 runs 15 residues. The ends were cut back, 0 bases at V and 7 bases at J, with 10 bases in the middle. The germline V gene has CDR1 MNHEY and CDR2 SVGEGT. The CDR3 DNA sequence: TGTGCCAGCAGTTACTCGAAGCAGGGCAATTCACCCCTCCACTTT. This gives the protein CASSYSKQGNSPLHF.

The chain combines TRBV7-9 with TRBJ1-5, with D perhaps matching TRBD1 (5 bases). The CDR3 totals 14 residues. Trimming took 3 bases from V and 5 from J, leaving 11 bases between them. The germline CDR1 and CDR2 sequences are SEHNR and FQNEAQ (reference sequence). CDR3 region: CASSLSGNDQPQHF. For the CDR3, the DNA is TGTGCCAGCAGCTTGTCAGGGAATGATCAGCCCCAGCATTTT.

This chain connects TRBV7-9 to TRBJ1-1; 9 bases are a match to TRBD1. Germline V gene lookup returns CDR1 SEHNR and CDR2 FQNEAQ (reference sequence). Germline trimming cut 1 base from V and 3 bases from J; bases unmatched to any gene: 3. CDR3 length: 15 amino acids. The CDR3 DNA is TGTGCCAGCAGCTTAGGGGACAGGGTGGACACTGAAGCTTTCTTT. The encoded protein is CASSLGDRVDTEAFF. Combining the CDR3 with reference TRBV7-9 and TRBJ1-1 gives the whole variable domain DTGVSQNPRHKITKRGQNVTFRCDPISEHNRLYWYRQTLGQGPEFLTYFQNEAQLEKSRLLSDRFSAERPKGSFSTLEIQRTEQGDSAMYLCASSLGDRVDTEAFFGQGTRLTVV.

J is TRBJ1-5 and V is TRBV20-1; possibly TRBD1 for D (6 bases). The CDR3 totals 14 residues. CDR1 is DFQATT and CDR2 is SNEGSKA in the germline V gene (reference sequence). Trimming pared 1 base from V and 6 bases from J, leaving 13 bases between. CDR3 region: CSARVSQGSQPQHF. The CDR3 bases are TGCAGTGCTAGAGTGTCTCAGGGGAGTCAGCCCCAGCATTTT.

This chain uses TRBV20-1 with TRBJ1-1; no clear D gene. CDR1 is DFQATT and CDR2 is SNEGSKA in the germline V gene (reference sequence). This CDR3 spans 10 amino acids. The V gene lost 7 bases and the J gene lost 0 bases, with 3 bases spanning the gap. CDR3 region: CSVMNTEAFF. As DNA, the CDR3 is TGCAGTGTGATGAACACTGAAGCTTTCTTT.

The chain joins TRBV12-3 or TRBV12-4 to TRBJ1-6; TRBD1 matches 9 bases. The CDR3 spans 15 residues. V trimming: 5 bases; J trimming: 10 bases; junction bases outside the gene matches: 9. CDR3 amino acids: CASSTSGTGNSPLHF. The CDR3 bases are TGTGCCAGCAGTACGTCCGGGACAGGGAACTCACCCCTCCACTTT.

This chain connects TRBV6-1 to TRBJ1-1; D perhaps matches TRBD1 (5 bases). CDR1 MNHNS and CDR2 SASEGT come from the germline V gene. The V end was cut by 1 base, the J end by 11 bases, with 20 bases between. This CDR3 has 15 amino acids. CDR3 DNA sequence: TGTGCCAGCAGTGAAGGGGGCTGGGGATCCATCGGGGCTTTCTTT. Translated, it gives CASSEGGWGSIGAFF.

In this sample, this clonotype turned up a few times. The chain uses TRBV7-2 and TRBJ2-7; no firm D call. The V gene's germline CDR1 is SGHTA and CDR2 FQGNSA. Deletions cut 1 base from V and 8 bases from J, with 9 bases between. The CDR3 runs to 12 residues. The CDR3 bases are TGTGCCAGCAGCTTAGACGGCCCTAAGCAGTACTTC. The encoded protein is CASSLDGPKQYF.

V and J are TRBV20-1 and TRBJ2-7, with 9 positions matching TRBD1. The germline CDR1 and CDR2 sequences are DFQATT and SNEGSKA (reference sequence). The CDR3 is 15 residues long. The V gene end was trimmed by 5 bases and the J gene end by 0 bases; junction bases not matched to a gene: 8. The CDR3 here is CSAGGTGGFSYEQYF. Written as DNA, the CDR3 is TGCAGTGCTGGGGGCACAGGGGGCTTCTCCTACGAGCAGTACTTC.

The chain has TRBV20-1 and TRBJ2-7; perhaps TRBD2 as D (7 bases). This CDR3 has 17 residues. V shed 0 bases and J shed 8 bases, with 26 bases lying between them. Germline loops: CDR1 DFQATT, CDR2 SNEGSKA (reference sequence). CDR3 sequence: CSAREPTGTPLGGKQYF. The CDR3 DNA sequence: TGCAGTGCTAGAGAGCCAACCGGGACACCACTCGGGGGGAAGCAGTACTTC.

This clonotype was found once. CDR3 sequence reads: CASSKTANQPQHF. The CDR3 bases are TGTGCCAGTAGTAAAACAGCCAATCAGCCCCAGCATTTT. This sequence joins TRBV19 and TRBJ1-5; D remains ambiguous. Looked up from germline, CDR1 is LNHDA and CDR2 is SQIVND (reference sequence). The CDR3 spans 13 residues. Trimming removed 4 bases at V and 3 bases at J, with 7 bases between.

The chain uses TRBV24-1 and TRBJ2-5, with D unresolved. The ends were cut back, 4 bases at V and 4 bases at J, with 15 bases in the middle. This CDR3 is built from 15 residues. CDR1 is KGHDR and CDR2 is SFDVKD in the germline V gene. The CDR3 loop is CATSDASRALETQYF. DNA of the CDR3: TGTGCCACCAGTGACGCTTCCCGAGCGTTAGAGACCCAGTACTTC.